Presented here are 13 T cell receptor beta chains from one specimen sequenced in a study of Ad26.COV2.S vaccination and SARS-CoV-2 variants. Measured with immunoSEQ multiplex PCR; TCRdb has only the in-frame clones, and not every one. The sample consists of some 340,000 clones, 85% to 90% of them appearing once. Stated treatment: approximately 18 received Ad26.COV2.S at low or high dose, single or two shots; five or six received placebo; per-sample allocation not given. On day 63 after the first injection, vaccine and placebo recipients gave samples. The sample was peripheral blood, taken in a trial of Ad26.COV2.S vaccine versus placebo. These TCRs come from a person between 18 and 65 years old who received the Ad26.COV2.S COVID-19 vaccine or a placebo.

The chain links TRBV5-1 to TRBJ2-1; unclear D gene. Germline CDR1 and CDR2: SGHRS and YFSETQ. Trimming took 1 base from V and 7 from J, leaving 12 bases between them. This CDR3 spans 14 amino acids. This CDR3 reads CASSLSPNENEQFF. CDR3 DNA: TGCGCCAGCAGCTTGTCCCCCAATGAGAATGAGCAGTTCTTC. The full variable domain, in which reference TRBV5-1 and TRBJ2-1 provide the parts outside the CDR3, is KAGVTQTPRYLIKTRGQQVTLSCSPISGHRSVSWYQQTPGQGLQFLFEYFSETQRNKGNFPGRFSGRQFSNSRSEMNVSTLELGDSALYLCASSLSPNENEQFFGPGTRLTVL.

This chain connects TRBV7-2 to TRBJ2-3; either TRBD1 or TRBD2 may supply D (5 bases each). The V and J ends lost 6 bases and 1 base respectively, with 14 bases between them. CDR1 SGHTA and CDR2 FQGNSA come from the germline V gene. CDR3 length: 15 amino acids. As DNA, the CDR3 is TGTGCCAGCAGACGGGACGCGCCTCGCACAGATACGCAGTATTTT. Its translation: CASRRDAPRTDTQYF.

The chain joins TRBV5-1 to TRBJ1-2, with TRBD1 matching 9 bases. The germline CDR1 and CDR2 sequences are SGHRS and YFSETQ. CDR3 length: 15 residues. The junction had 4 bases not matched to a gene; V was cut back by 0 bases and J by 4 bases. In DNA, the CDR3 is TGCGCCAGCAGCTTGGGTAGGGACAGGGCCTATGGCTACACCTTC. This translates into CASSLGRDRAYGYTF.

This clone has a handful of counts. The chain combines TRBV11-2 with TRBJ2-2; TRBD1 or TRBD2 may be the D gene (5 bases each). The CDR3 spans 14 residues. The germline V gene encodes CDR1 SGHAT and CDR2 FQNNGV. Trimming pared 7 bases from V and 4 bases from J, leaving 13 bases between. The CDR3 loop reads CASNGALATGELFF. CDR3 in DNA: TGTGCCAGCAACGGGGCACTCGCCACCGGGGAGCTGTTTTTT.

This clone was detected once. J is TRBJ1-1 and V is TRBV5-4; weak D call: TRBD1 (6 bases). The V gene lost 3 bases and the J gene lost 0 bases, with 18 bases spanning the gap. This CDR3 has 17 residues. Germline V gene sequence: CDR1 SGHNT, CDR2 YYREEE (reference sequence). The CDR3 is CASSSPGRGLVNTEAFF. The CDR3, as DNA: TGTGCCAGCAGCTCCCCCGGCAGGGGTCTAGTGAACACTGAAGCTTTCTTT.

The chain links TRBV29-1 to TRBJ1-1, with a weak D call TRBD1 (5 bases). V shed 6 bases and J shed 1 base, with 15 bases lying between them. CDR1 is SQVTM and CDR2 is ANQGSEA in the germline V gene. The CDR3 is made up of 14 amino acids. As DNA, the CDR3 is TGCAGCGTGGGGGGGGACCAAAAGAACACTGAAGCTTTCTTT. This codes for CSVGGDQKNTEAFF.

The chain recombines TRBV3-1 (or the pseudogene TRBV3-2) with TRBJ2-2, with D possibly TRBD2 on 6 matching bases. Looked up from germline, CDR1 is LGHDT and CDR2 is YNNKEL (reference sequence). Trimming shortened V by 0 bases and J by 9 bases, and 11 bases separated the two germline ends. This CDR3 is built from 14 residues. The CDR3 here is CASSQDPGVRELFF. CDR3 coding DNA: TGTGCCAGCAGCCAAGACCCGGGGGTGAGGGAGCTGTTTTTT.

The chain is built from TRBV30 and TRBJ1-1; TRBD1 matches at 11 bases. Germline CDR1 and CDR2: GTSNPN and SVGIG (reference sequence). V lost 3 bases to trimming and J lost 1 base; unmatched junction nucleotides: 31. The CDR3 spans 24 residues. Written as DNA, the CDR3 is TGTGCCTGGAGACCTCGTCCCTCGGACAGGGGGCTAGTGTTTGTACCTGGGGCGAACACTGAAGCTTTCTTT. Translation: CAWRPRPSDRGLVFVPGANTEAFF. Using reference TRBV30 and TRBJ1-1 for the parts outside the CDR3, the full variable domain is SQTIHQWPATLVQPVGSPLSLECTVEGTSNPNLYWYRQAAGRGLQLLFYSVGIGQISSEVPQNLSASRPQDRQFILSSKKLLLSDSGFYLCAWRPRPSDRGLVFVPGANTEAFFGQGTRLTVV.

This chain uses TRBV5-4 with TRBJ2-5; possibly TRBD1 for D (6 bases). CDR3 length: 14 residues. The germline CDR1 and CDR2 sequences are SGHNT and YYREEE (reference sequence). V was clipped by 5 bases and J by 5 bases, with 16 bases between them. CDR3 nucleotides: TGTGCCAGCAGGCACAGGGTGGATTCGGAGACCCAGTACTTC. Its protein is CASRHRVDSETQYF.

V usage is TRBV27 and J usage is TRBJ1-2; possible D gene TRBD1, 5 bases. Germline values: CDR1 MNHEY, CDR2 SMNVEV (reference sequence). The V gene lost 0 bases and the J gene lost 11 bases, with 13 bases spanning the gap. This CDR3 has 13 residues. The CDR3 coding sequence is TGTGCCAGCAGTTTATCGGGGGATCTAGGATACACCTTC. Its translation is CASSLSGDLGYTF.

The chain combines TRBV6-5 with TRBJ1-2; D not resolved. Per the germline V gene, CDR1 is MNHEY and CDR2 is SVGAGI. Trimming took 2 bases from V and 0 from J, leaving 7 bases between them. This CDR3 contains 14 residues. CDR3 in amino acids: CASSYREANYGYTF. The CDR3 bases are TGTGCCAGCAGTTACCGGGAAGCTAACTATGGCTACACCTTC.

The chain carries TRBV2 and TRBJ2-2, with TRBD2 matching over 11 bases. Trimming took 6 bases from V and 5 from J; bases not matched to a gene: 14. The CDR3 has 18 residues. Per the germline V gene, CDR1 is SNHLY and CDR2 is FYNNEI. As DNA, the CDR3 is TGTGCCAGCAGAGGTATACTAGCGGGGGCCACACGGACCGGGGAGCTGTTTTTT. Its protein is CASRGILAGATRTGELFF.

The chain is built from TRBV18 and TRBJ1-1; 7 nucleotides match TRBD1. CDR3 length equals 15 residues. J lost 4 bases, V lost 3 bases, and 8 bases had no gene match. CDR1 is KGHSH and CDR2 is LQKENI in the germline V gene. CDR3 amino acids: CASSPFTGESTEAFF. The CDR3 bases are TGTGCCAGCTCACCCTTCACAGGGGAATCCACTGAAGCTTTCTTT.